A selection of T cell receptor beta chains follows, all from one sample in a study of shared clonotypes between healthy human individuals. The protocol was immunoSEQ multiplex PCR, while the TCRdb copy is restricted to in-frame clones and leaves out a portion. This table holds 2 million to 2.5 million clones, about 92% found once. The sequencing input was naive CD8+ T cells from PBMCs. These receptors were obtained from a man aged 18 to 29 in good health. Some clones in this sample may be carry-over from other donors' samples. Each CDR3 is given with its conserved first and last residue. D genes are given only for firm matches. For some rows the clone size is stated as once, few or many, or as a class when expanded; others skip it.

>TRBV5-1|TRBJ2-3|TRBD2|-
CASSPLGLAGALTDTQYF
TGCGCCAGCAGCCCCTTGGGACTAGCGGGAGCACTCACAGATACGCAGTATTTT
>TRBV7-9|TRBJ2-2|-|-
CASSLGRTNTGELFF
TGTGCCAGCAGCTTGGGTAGAACTAACACCGGGGAGCTGTTTTTT
>TRBV5-6|TRBJ1-5|-|-
CASSLGDQPQHF
TGTGCCAGCAGCCTGGGGGACCAGCCCCAGCATTTT
>TRBV7-8|TRBJ2-3|TRBD2|-
CASSLIQREVLADTQYF
TGTGCCAGCAGCTTAATTCAGCGGGAGGTCCTCGCAGATACGCAGTATTTT
>TRBV6-6|TRBJ2-3|TRBD2|-
CASTGLAFDTQYF
TGTGCCAGCACAGGACTAGCGTTCGATACGCAGTATTTT
>TRBV27|TRBJ2-1|TRBD1|-
CASTGGGISHNEQFF
TGTGCCAGCACAGGGGGCGGTATAAGCCACAATGAGCAGTTCTTC
>TRBV27|TRBJ2-7|TRBD1|-
CASSLRGTGRHEQYF
TGTGCCAGCAGTTTAAGAGGGACAGGGCGCCACGAGCAGTACTTC
>TRBV9|TRBJ2-2|TRBD1|-
CASSFNRDREGRMHTGELFF
TGTGCCAGCAGCTTCAACCGGGACAGGGAGGGTCGAATGCACACCGGGGAGCTGTTTTTT
>TRBV7-9|TRBJ2-1|TRBD2|-
CASALGGAYNEQFF
TGTGCCAGTGCCCTCGGGGGGGCCTACAATGAGCAGTTCTTC
>TRBV19|TRBJ1-1|TRBD1|-
CASRPLQGRGTEAFF
TGTGCCAGTAGACCCCTACAGGGGAGAGGCACTGAAGCTTTCTTT
>TRBV7-6|TRBJ2-1|TRBD1|-
CASTLTGGGSYNEQFF
TGTGCCAGCACCCTCACAGGGGGCGGATCTTACAATGAGCAGTTCTTC
>TRBV7-8|TRBJ1-5|-|-
CASSPDPIRNQPQHF
TGTGCCAGCAGCCCCGACCCAATCCGCAATCAGCCCCAGCATTTT
>TRBV2|TRBJ2-1|-|-
CASSEGPRGTGDEQFF
TGTGCCAGCAGTGAAGGTCCGCGGGGCACGGGGGATGAGCAGTTCTTC
>TRBV4-2|TRBJ2-5|TRBD2|-
CASSQALAGAYQETQYF
TGTGCCAGCAGCCAAGCTCTAGCGGGAGCGTACCAAGAGACCCAGTACTTC
>TRBV7-2|TRBJ1-2|-|-
CASSPGGGGDYGYTF
TGTGCCAGCAGCCCCGGGGGAGGAGGGGACTATGGCTACACCTTC
>TRBV28|TRBJ2-3|TRBD1|-
CASSPGTVSTDTQYF
TGTGCCAGCAGCCCAGGGACAGTAAGCACAGATACGCAGTATTTT
>TRBV4-2|TRBJ2-1|-|-
CASSQDHADEQFF
TGTGCCAGCAGCCAAGATCATGCGGATGAGCAGTTCTTC
>TRBV11-2|TRBJ2-1|TRBD1|-
CASRPQGARNEQFF
TGTGCCAGCAGACCACAGGGGGCCAGGAATGAGCAGTTCTTC
>TRBV7-3|TRBJ1-1|-|-
CASSFQGNTEAFF
TGTGCCAGCAGCTTTCAGGGGAACACTGAAGCTTTCTTT
>TRBV27|TRBJ1-3|TRBD1|few
CASSPRGDRSFRSHIENTIYF
TGTGCCAGCAGTCCCCGGGGGGACAGGAGCTTTCGGTCTCATATAGAAAACACCATATATTTT
>TRBV27|TRBJ2-7|TRBD1|once
CASRWGTGLTYEQYF
TGTGCCAGCCGATGGGGGACAGGGCTAACCTACGAGCAGTACTTC
>TRBV7-9|TRBJ2-5|TRBD1|-
CASSFKGQQETQYF
TGTGCCAGCAGCTTCAAGGGACAGCAAGAGACCCAGTACTTC
>TRBV6-5|TRBJ2-1|TRBD1|-
CASSSPARGPYNEQFF
TGTGCCAGCAGTTCCCCAGCTAGGGGGCCTTACAATGAGCAGTTCTTC
>TRBV10-1|TRBJ2-7|TRBD1|-
CASSPPGTGTYEQYF
TGCGCCAGCAGTCCTCCCGGGACAGGAACCTACGAGCAGTACTTC
>TRBV6-1|TRBJ1-2|-|-
CASSENKGWHYGYTF
TGTGCCAGCAGTGAAAATAAGGGGTGGCACTATGGCTACACCTTC
>TRBV11-2|TRBJ2-1|-|-
CASSLRGPAPRYNEQFF
TGTGCCAGCAGCTTAAGGGGACCAGCGCCCCGATACAATGAGCAGTTCTTC
>TRBV4-2|TRBJ1-2|-|once
CASSQDGVSGAHIYYGYTF
TGTGCCAGCAGCCAAGATGGGGTTTCTGGGGCCCACATATACTATGGCTACACCTTC
>TRBV7-2|TRBJ2-3|-|-
CASSSQDNTDTQYF
TGTGCCAGCAGCTCACAGGATAACACAGATACGCAGTATTTT
>TRBV25-1|TRBJ2-5|-|-
CASSGPGGALETQYF
TGTGCCAGCAGTGGCCCCGGGGGCGCTTTGGAGACCCAGTACTTC
>TRBV5-4|TRBJ1-6|-|once
CASSLGWQGLSPLHF
TGTGCCAGCAGCTTGGGATGGCAGGGACTATCACCCCTCCACTTT
>TRBV6-6|TRBJ1-2|-|-
CASSYGMGGGNYGYTF
TGTGCCAGCAGTTACGGTATGGGGGGCGGTAACTATGGCTACACCTTC
>TRBV29-1|TRBJ2-1|TRBD2|-
CSGLGLADHDEQFF
TGCAGCGGACTGGGACTAGCGGATCACGATGAGCAGTTCTTC
>TRBV4-3|TRBJ2-7|-|once
CASSQDRGFNREEQYF
TGCGCCAGCAGCCAGGACCGGGGATTTAACAGGGAGGAGCAGTACTTC
>TRBV29-1|TRBJ2-1|TRBD2|-
CSVELPAGVWDNEQFF
TGCAGCGTTGAACTTCCAGCGGGAGTTTGGGACAATGAGCAGTTCTTC
>TRBV19|TRBJ1-1|-|-
CASSRPGRSPDAEAFF
TGTGCCAGTAGCCGACCGGGACGGTCCCCCGACGCTGAAGCTTTCTTT
>TRBV13|TRBJ2-2|-|-
CASSLRTGELFF
TGTGCCAGCAGCTTAAGGACCGGGGAGCTGTTTTTT
>TRBV5-1|TRBJ2-7|-|-
CASSQGGGYEQYF
TGCGCCAGCAGCCAGGGGGGCGGCTACGAGCAGTACTTC
>TRBV7-9|TRBJ2-1|TRBD2|-
CASSPWGTGLGDNEQFF
TGTGCCAGCAGTCCATGGGGGACGGGACTAGGTGATAATGAGCAGTTCTTC
>TRBV7-7|TRBJ2-7|TRBD1|-
CASSIGTGVEQYF
TGTGCCAGCAGCATTGGGACAGGGGTCGAGCAGTACTTC
>TRBV27|TRBJ2-3|TRBD2|-
CASDRLAGRGTQYF
TGTGCCAGCGATAGACTAGCGGGACGGGGGACGCAGTATTTT
>TRBV27|TRBJ2-7|TRBD1|-
CASRPRTGWYEQYF
TGTGCCAGCAGACCGCGGACAGGGTGGTACGAGCAGTACTTC
>TRBV6-6|TRBJ2-7|TRBD1|-
CASSWGQGSRPYEQYF
TGTGCCAGCAGTTGGGGACAGGGCTCAAGACCTTACGAGCAGTACTTC